One and the same sample provided the 29 T cell receptor beta chains below, sequenced in a study of CD8 T cells in ankylosing spondylitis. TCRdb re-called the 5' RACE reads with MiXCR, one entry per CDR3 protein. In the table there are under 250,000 distinct CDR3 sequences, roughly a tenth of which are singletons. Sequencing was carried out using blood, either unsorted or a sorted T cell fraction (not recorded which). The source is a male donor with ankylosing spondylitis or in good health (not recorded which).

This clonotype was observed many times. This chain connects TRBV12-3 or TRBV12-4 to TRBJ2-3; D tentatively reads TRBD1 or TRBD2 (5 bases each). Trimming cost V 5 bases and J 9 bases, with 24 bases left between them. The CDR3 consists of 16 residues. CDR3 sequence reads: CASSNGAKYTSGTQYF. The DNA for the CDR3 is TGTGCCAGCAGTAATGGGGCCAAATACACGTCGGGGACGCAGTATTTT.

Turning to this clonotype: This could be a read error, since a much larger clone is one nucleotide away. The gene calls are TRBV30 and TRBJ2-1; tentative D call: TRBD2 (6 bases). The ends were cut back, 7 bases at V and 9 bases at J, with 25 bases in the middle. The CDR3 runs 15 residues. In germline, CDR1 is GTSNPN, CDR2 SVGIG (reference sequence). CDR3 loop: CAYSPLGTLEGEQFF. For the CDR3, the DNA is TGTGCCTACAGTCCCCTAGGGACCTTGGAGGGTGAGCAGTTCTTC.

The J gene is TRBJ2-1, the V gene TRBV18; 9 bases match TRBD2. Germline V CDR1 and CDR2: KGHSH, LQKENI. The CDR3 length is 14 residues. The junction had 9 bases not matched to a gene; V was cut back by 6 bases and J by 9 bases. CDR3 residues: CASSRPAGGSEQFF. In DNA form, the CDR3 reads TGTGCCAGCTCCCGGCCAGCGGGGGGAAGTGAGCAGTTCTTC.

This clonotype has only a few counts. The rearrangement joins TRBV10-3 to TRBJ2-1, with 9 bases aligning to TRBD2. V dropped 2 bases and J dropped 7; count of bases not matched to a gene: 6. Germline values: CDR1 ENHRY, CDR2 SYGVKD. This CDR3 has 15 residues. As DNA, the CDR3 is TGTGCCATCAGTGAGAAGGCTAGCGGGGAGAATGAGCAGTTCTTC. Translating it yields CAISEKASGENEQFF.

This clonotype was recorded a few times. This chain uses TRBV7-9 with TRBJ2-5, with a tentative D call TRBD1 (5 bases). The CDR3 consists of 14 residues. Trimming left V 8 bases short and J 6 bases short, with 19 bases between. CDR1 is SEHNR and CDR2 is FQNEAQ in the germline V gene (reference sequence). Here the CDR3 DNA reads TGTGCCAGCGGACGAGACACAGGTGGGCAGACCCAGTACTTC. Its translation: CASGRDTGGQTQYF.

This clonotype was recorded at least ten times. The chain carries TRBV29-1 and TRBJ1-1; 7 bases map to TRBD1. This CDR3 comprises 15 residues. With V trimmed by 6 bases and J by 0 bases, 10 bases remained unmatched. Germline V gene sequence: CDR1 SQVTM, CDR2 ANQGSEA. The CDR3 loop reads CSVRRQGKLNTEAFF. The CDR3 DNA is TGCAGCGTCCGCCGACAGGGAAAATTGAACACTGAAGCTTTCTTT.

At least ten counts were recorded for this clonotype. The chain employs TRBV20-1 and TRBJ1-4; 7 nucleotides agree with TRBD1. J lost 5 bases, V lost 5 bases, and 8 bases had no gene match. The CDR3 runs 14 residues. Germline V CDR1 and CDR2: DFQATT, SNEGSKA (reference sequence). CDR3 loop: CSALYRGENEKLFF. DNA of the CDR3: TGCAGTGCTTTATACAGGGGAGAGAATGAAAAACTGTTTTTT.

This clonotype showed up just a few times. V usage is TRBV7-9 and J usage is TRBJ1-1; tentative D call: TRBD1 (5 bases). The germline V gene has CDR1 SEHNR and CDR2 FQNEAQ (reference sequence). The CDR3 has 15 amino acids. V gave up 0 bases and J gave up 3 bases, with 11 bases separating them. This CDR3 reads CASSLAQGRDTEAFF. The CDR3 DNA sequence: TGTGCCAGCAGCTTAGCTCAGGGCCGGGACACTGAAGCTTTCTTT.

This clonotype was counted a few times. The rearrangement uses TRBV12-3 or TRBV12-4 and TRBJ2-2; possible D gene TRBD2, 5 bases. This CDR3 spans 14 amino acids. The V end lost 4 bases, the J end lost 1 base, and 7 bases lay between the germline ends. DNA of the CDR3: TGTGCCAGCAGTTCCGAGGGGAACACCGGGGAGCTGTTTTTT. Translating it yields CASSSEGNTGELFF.

On this clonotype: A much bigger clone sits one base away, suggesting this may be a read error. This rearrangement joins TRBV2 to TRBJ2-2; TRBD1 is a possible D gene (6 bases). The CDR3 sequence is 15 residues long. Per germline, CDR1 SNHLY and CDR2 FYNNEI. CDR3 DNA sequence: TGTGCCAGCAGCAGGGGCGGTTTGAACACCAGGGAGCTGTTTTTT. Its translation is CASSRGGLNTRELFF. The full variable domain, rest sourced from reference TRBV2 and TRBJ2-2, is EPEVTQTPSHQVTQMGQEVILRCVPISNHLYFYWYRQILGQKVEFLVSFYNNEISEKSEIFDDQFSVERPDGSNFTLKIRSTKLEDSAMYFCASSRGGLNTRELFFGEGSRLTVL.

This clonotype was seen repeatedly, ten times or more. The chain is built from TRBV29-1 and TRBJ2-6; D is ambiguous. Trimming pared 8 bases from V and 1 base from J, leaving 9 bases between. CDR1 is SQVTM, CDR2 ANQGSEA, per germline. The CDR3 runs 13 residues. CDR3: CSFSPSGANVLTF. In DNA form, the CDR3 reads TGCAGCTTTAGCCCTTCTGGGGCCAACGTCCTGACTTTC.

This clonotype was seen ten or more times. This chain links TRBV5-1 with TRBJ1-2; D is perhaps TRBD1 (6 bases). From germline, CDR1 is SGHRS and CDR2 YFSETQ. The CDR3 loop spans 12 amino acids. V was shortened by 4 bases and J by 13 bases, with 17 bases between the two germline ends. The CDR3 loop is CASSPWGGFFTF. CDR3 coding DNA: TGCGCCAGCAGCCCCTGGGGGGGCTTCTTCACCTTC.

At least ten counts were recorded for this clonotype. The chain uses TRBV29-1 and TRBJ2-1, with D perhaps being TRBD1 or TRBD2 (5 bases each). The V gene's germline CDR1 is SQVTM and CDR2 ANQGSEA. V was shortened by 4 bases and J by 8 bases, with 18 bases between the two germline ends. The CDR3 has 14 residues. The CDR3 loop is CSVAIGTARDEQFF. The CDR3 region has the DNA TGCAGCGTTGCTATTGGGACGGCCCGGGATGAGCAGTTCTTC.

This clonotype was seen repeatedly, ten times or more. V gene TRBV3-1 combines with J gene TRBJ1-1; D remains unclear. The CDR3 is 12 residues long. The V and J ends lost 0 bases and 11 bases respectively, with 10 bases between them. From germline, CDR1 is LGHDT and CDR2 YNNKEL (reference sequence). CDR3 sequence: CASSQDHLGAFF. CDR3 sequence (DNA): TGTGCCAGCAGCCAAGATCACCTCGGGGCTTTCTTT. Supplemented by reference TRBV3-1 and TRBJ1-1, the full variable domain reads DTAVSQTPKYLVTQMGNDKSIKCEQNLGHDTMYWYKQDSKKFLKIMFSYNNKELIINETVPNRFSPKSPDKAHLNLHINSLELGDSAVYFCASSQDHLGAFFGQGTRLTVV.

The sample holds many counts of this clonotype. The chain carries TRBV15 and TRBJ1-1, with a tentative D call TRBD1 (6 bases). This CDR3 region has 15 residues. Trimming pared 6 bases from V and 2 bases from J, leaving 16 bases between. CDR1 and CDR2 from the germline V gene are LNHNV and YYDKDF (reference sequence). CDR3 coding DNA: TGTGCCACCAGTAACGGGGGCAGGGGTAACACTGAAGCTTTCTTT. This codes for CATSNGGRGNTEAFF. The variable domain in full, completed from reference TRBV15 and TRBJ1-1, reads DAMVIQNPRYQVTQFGKPVTLSCSQTLNHNVMYWYQQKSSQAPKLLFHYYDKDFNNEADTPDNFQSRRPNTSFCFLDIRSPGLGDTAMYLCATSNGGRGNTEAFFGQGTRLTVV.

This clonotype was recorded at least ten times. The genes are TRBV6-1 and TRBJ2-4; D uncertain. The CDR3 has 11 amino acids. Germline loops: CDR1 MNHNS, CDR2 SASEGT. The V end lost 1 base, the J end lost 12 bases, and 7 bases lay between the germline ends. Here the CDR3 reads CASSEGRNQYF. The CDR3 DNA follows: TGTGCCAGCAGTGAAGGGCGGAATCAGTACTTC.

Many counts were recorded for this clonotype. The chain joins TRBV18 to TRBJ1-1; D not resolved. Germline V CDR1 and CDR2: KGHSH, LQKENI. This CDR3 is 15 amino acids long. V was trimmed by 1 base and J by 3 bases, leaving 12 bases between them. CDR3 nucleotides: TGTGCCAGCTCACCACAGGGATTGGTGGACACTGAAGCTTTCTTT. Translating gives CASSPQGLVDTEAFF.

This clonotype was seen ten or more times. The rearrangement uses TRBV6-1 and TRBJ2-1, with D possibly matching TRBD2 (6 bases). Germline values: CDR1 MNHNS, CDR2 SASEGT. This CDR3 contains 11 residues. Trimming took off 4 bases at V and 11 bases at J, with 9 bases between the two ends. CDR3 DNA sequence: TGTGCCAGCAGTGGCGGGACCCAGCAGTTCTTC. Encoded protein: CASSGGTQQFF.

With respect to this clonotype: A junction end diverges from the germline sequence, so it may reflect a read error. V gene TRBV11-2 combines with J gene TRBJ2-1; 8 nucleotides agree with TRBD2. The CDR3 contains 16 residues. The germline V gene encodes CDR1 SGHAT and CDR2 FQNNGV. The CDR3 loop reads CASTLQGTRAYNEQFF. CDR3 bases: TGTGCCAGCACCTTACAAGGGACTAGGGCCTACAATGAGCAGTTCTTC.

This clonotype was observed at least ten times. V usage is TRBV5-1 and J usage is TRBJ2-3, with D uncertain. The CDR3 has 11 residues. The V gene lost 6 bases and the J gene lost 3 bases, with 5 bases spanning the gap. CDR1 SGHRS and CDR2 YFSETQ come from the germline V gene. In DNA, the CDR3 is TGCGCCAGCACCTCTACAGATACGCAGTATTTT. Translating gives CASTSTDTQYF.

V gene TRBV29-1 combines with J gene TRBJ2-5; 11 nucleotides match TRBD1. The CDR3 has 13 residues. Germline CDR1 reads SQVTM; CDR2 reads ANQGSEA. The V and J ends lost 6 bases and 4 bases, in that order; junction bases with no gene match: 4. CDR3 loop: CSVDRGLSETQYF. The CDR3 nucleotides read TGCAGCGTGGACAGGGGGCTGTCAGAGACCCAGTACTTC.

In this sample, this clonotype turned up many times. The J gene is TRBJ2-3, the V gene TRBV7-2; possible D gene TRBD2, 6 bases. Germline V gives CDR1 SGHTA, CDR2 FQGNSA. Trimming took 5 bases from V and 3 from J, leaving 21 bases between them. This CDR3 has 17 amino acids. The CDR3 coding sequence is TGTGCCAGCAGCACAACAGTAGGACGGGAGAAGACAGATACGCAGTATTTT. Translation gives CASSTTVGREKTDTQYF.

As regards this clonotype: A clone one base away is much larger, so this may be a read error. The V gene is TRBV6-1, the J gene TRBJ2-7; 11 bases line up with TRBD2. This CDR3 comprises 15 residues. Germline CDR1 MNHNS, CDR2 SASEGT. The CDR3: CPSSSGTSGSYEQYF. CDR3 in DNA: TGTCCCAGCAGCTCCGGGACTAGCGGATCCTACGAGCAGTACTTC.

This clonotype was seen at least ten times. The chain combines TRBV29-1 with TRBJ2-7; 12 bases are a match to TRBD1. V dropped 7 bases and J dropped 3; count of bases not matched to a gene: 4. There are 13 residues in the CDR3. The germline V gene has CDR1 SQVTM and CDR2 ANQGSEA. The CDR3 sequence is CSAGTGGVYEQYF. The CDR3, as DNA: TGCAGCGCAGGGACAGGGGGCGTCTACGAGCAGTACTTC.

This clonotype has more than one count but fewer than ten. The CDR3 coding sequence is TGTGCCAGCAGCGCGGCCGGGTTTTCAGCGAACACTGAAGCTTTCTTT. Amino acid sequence: CASSAAGFSANTEAFF. The rearrangement joins TRBV7-2 to TRBJ1-1; D is unresolved. Germline V CDR1 and CDR2: SGHTA, FQGNSA. The CDR3 is 16 residues long. With 5 bases removed from V and 1 base from J, the gap between germline ends came to 17 bases. Together with reference TRBV7-2 and TRBJ1-1, the CDR3 gives the full variable domain: GAGVSQSPSNKVTEKGKDVELRCDPISGHTALYWYRQSLGQGLEFLIYFQGNSAPDKSGLPSDRFSAERTGGSVSTLTIQRTQQEDSAVYLCASSAAGFSANTEAFFGQGTRLTVV.

This clonotype was found many times. This chain uses TRBV12-3 or TRBV12-4 with TRBJ2-5, with D unclear. The ends were cut back, 1 base at V and 7 bases at J, with 10 bases in the middle. This CDR3 comprises 13 residues. Here the CDR3 DNA reads TGTGCCAGCAGTTTAGGGGAAGTGGGGACCCAGTACTTC. Its translation: CASSLGEVGTQYF.

This clonotype occurred many times. The J gene is TRBJ1-5, the V gene TRBV12-3 or TRBV12-4; TRBD1 aligns across 11 bases. V lost 5 bases, J lost 10 bases, and 10 bases stayed unmatched. CDR3 length equals 15 residues. The CDR3 coding sequence is TGTGCCAGCAGTGGGGACAGGGGGGTAAGGGGACCCCAGCATTTT. Translated, it gives CASSGDRGVRGPQHF.

In this sample, this clonotype turned up many times. The rearrangement links TRBV12-3 or TRBV12-4 to TRBJ1-1, with D perhaps matching TRBD1 (5 bases). V shed 7 bases and J shed 5 bases, with 14 bases lying between them. The CDR3 spans 13 residues. CDR3 sequence (DNA): TGTGCCAGCATCCCAGGGCGGCGGACTGAAGCTTTCTTT. Its protein product is CASIPGRRTEAFF.

This clonotype was recorded many times. The chain is built from TRBV7-2 and TRBJ2-3, with D unresolved. Trimming cost V 2 bases and J 1 base, with 4 bases left between them. This CDR3 spans 13 amino acids. CDR1 and CDR2 from the germline V gene are SGHTA and FQGNSA. The CDR3 DNA sequence: TGTGCCAGCAGCTTAAGCGGCACAGATACGCAGTATTTT. Translated: CASSLSGTDTQYF.